The rows below give T cell receptor beta chains drawn from one sample of a study of blood T cell repertoires in COVID-19. Method: immunoSEQ multiplex PCR; TCRdb's copy keeps in-frame clones and lacks some. The data show 80,000 to 100,000 clones, with 78% seen just once and approximately 15% held by the top ten. Material: peripheral blood. These receptor sequences come from a human donor in a cohort sampled during active COVID-19. CDR3s leave out the opening cysteine and the closing phenylalanine or tryptophan. Each record gives: V gene, D gene, CDR3 protein. The D gene is left open where the match is weak.

TRBV6-5 | - | ASSYEGHIYEQY
TRBV2 | TRBD1 | ASTPGGYGYT
TRBV5-4 | TRBD1 | ASGSRQGKTDTQY
TRBV7-6 | - | ASSSGQGNEKLF
TRBV6-2/TRBV6-3 | - | ASSSGRIGRSYNEQF
TRBV7-9 | TRBD1 | ASSPPLSHRGDGELF
TRBV25-1 | TRBD2 | ASSEVLAGASSYNEQF
TRBV5-8 | - | ASSLGGGHLSTDTQY
TRBV5-5 | - | ASSFGGLFSSTDTQY
TRBV3-1/TRBV3-2 | TRBD2 | ASSPRDYLGETQY
TRBV6-5 | TRBD1 | ASSYPTGTGDEQF
TRBV14 | TRBD1 | ASSQLAGTADFNYGYT
TRBV5-6 | - | ASTQFPRGEKLF
TRBV3-1/TRBV3-2 | - | ASSRGRGGQPQH
TRBV2 | TRBD2 | ASSAGGSSDTQY
TRBV19 | - | ASSMGAYTDTQY
TRBV28 | TRBD1 | ASSFPEKGAFLPEQY
TRBV7-2 | TRBD1 | ASSPRPRQGVETQY
TRBV18 | - | ASSLGHQETQY
TRBV15 | - | ATSRGRAVSGANVLT
TRBV4-1 | - | ASSLGGTAGPDTQY
TRBV27 | - | ASSLEGRRTDTQY
TRBV6-2/TRBV6-3 | - | ASSYSPNEKLF
TRBV30 | - | AWSVQTEAF
TRBV6-5 | - | ASSYSGQSHQPQH
TRBV2 | TRBD1 | ASRGTGGAEAF